This entry is about one T cell receptor (beta chain). It has no known antigen specificity. Base quality data are lacking; no much larger clone is found one base away. This sample stems from a study of blood T cell repertoires in COVID-19 (dated by TCRdb to the early 2020s). Notes on the research overall: Collaborator samples came from the United States, Italy and Spain and covered acute and convalescent phases of COVID-19. Where HLA class I and class II types were available, the types were taken from metadata supplied by the sample provider, not from assay-based typing. Nearly every sample came with metadata listing a de-identified subject ID, COVID-19 status, age in years and sex. The samples were drawn from two sources: the first 160 participants of the ongoing ImmuneRACE study, and approximately 1,300 subjects contributed by 6 global collaborators. The repertoires were released in a freely available public database intended as a resource for research on the immune response to SARS-CoV-2. Deeply sampled blood TCRbeta repertoires from subjects exposed to, actively infected with, or recovered from COVID-19 were included in the dataset. The prospective study material was composed of cDNA or gDNA derived from T cells, B-cell-depleted T cells, or PBMCs. What the authors observed across the whole study: The amount of clinical and demographic metadata varied by source and participant and was provided uncurated.

Each collaborating institution followed its own protocols to collect whole blood in K2EDTA tubes. For TCRbeta analysis, collaborator samples were shipped as frozen whole blood, as isolated PBMCs, or as DNA extracted from either sample type. TCRbeta CDR3 regions were amplified from genomic DNA using the immunoSEQ Assay, a bias-controlled multiplex PCR. For the original study's pipeline: The number of nucleated cells in each sample was estimated from the amplification of reference gene primers within the assay. Sequence reads were collapsed and filtered to measure the absolute abundance of every unique TCRbeta CDR3 rearrangement. For each sample, productive Simpson clonality was calculated as the square root of Simpson's diversity index across productive rearrangements. The immuneACCESS repertoire file appears here via TCRdb, limited to in-frame rearrangements. These files lack a portion of the clones; in checked studies, under half of the deficit traces to unresolved V genes, and the cause of the others is not known. V and J calls and clone size are given by that table; D and trimming were obtained from the DNA. The sample table contains under 75,000 clones; only one count was recorded for 85% to 90% of them. The top ten clonotypes cover 2.7% of the sample.

Trimming leaves V shorter by 3 bases and J shorter by 1 base, with the junction holding 5 bases beyond the gene matches. CDR1 and CDR2, looked up from the germline V gene (reference sequence), are SGHNT and YYREEE. The CDR3 sequence holds 15 residues, the cysteine and phenylalanine included. The entry retains the CDR3 DNA only, 45 bases that are in frame from base 1. Sequencing was done on a sample of peripheral blood. The rearrangement combines TRBV5-4 with TRBJ1-1; TRBD1 agrees with 8 junctional bases. The sequence derives from a man between 45 and 60 years old with acute or convalescent COVID-19. The CDR3 protein is CASSSDRVGNTEAFF. The bases are TGTGCCAGCAGCTCGGACAGGGTCGGGAACACTGAAGCTTTCTTT.